The present T cell receptor (beta chain) was sequenced within a study of blood T cell repertoires in COVID-19. Overall study context: In each case, the material was cDNA or gDNA derived from T cells, B-cell-depleted T cells, or PBMCs.

Authors' analysis steps: Estimation of nucleated cell counts was performed using reference gene primer amplification. Sequencing used immunoSEQ multiplex PCR; TCRdb keeps in-frame clones, though not all of them. V, J and clone size derive from that table, while D and trimming were established from the DNA sequence. The profile shows roughly 410,000 clones, around nine tenths of them singletons. As regards this clone: Different DNA sequences within this sample yield the same CDR3.

The TCR was taken from a woman aged 40 to 49 with COVID-19, enrolled during active disease. The sample taken for sequencing was peripheral blood.

This CDR3 is CASSLVGGDTEAFF. In nucleotides, the CDR3 is TGTGCCAGCAGCTTAGTGGGAGGGGACACTGAAGCTTTCTTT. The chain is built from TRBV11-2 and TRBJ1-1; a possible D gene is TRBD1 (5 bases). Germline CDR1 SGHAT, CDR2 FQNNGV. V dropped 1 base and J dropped 3 bases, with 9 bases sitting between them. This CDR3 spans 14 amino acids.